This entry describes one T cell receptor beta chain. The antigen is not known. V shed 4 bases and J shed 5 bases, with 15 bases lying between them. The CDR3 contains 15 residues. Germline CDR1 reads LGHNA; CDR2 reads YSLEER. These data belong to a study of T cell repertoires in cytomegalovirus infection. Study-wide background: CMV infection and matching HLA type were both indicated by public TCR beta signatures.

Study-wide points: Identification of carriers of CMV plus the relevant HLA was achieved through cumulative public TCR beta family frequency. HLA-C-restricted CMV-specific TCR beta clonotypes were dominant in the ex vivo response.

TCRdb fed the reads into MiXCR, producing one record per CDR3 protein. The data show fewer than 400,000 distinct CDR3 sequences, about a sixth seen once. This chain connects TRBV4-3 to TRBJ1-5; D is unclear. Sequenced material: PBMCs. The clonotype was recovered from a human donor in good health (CMV status not recorded). Some clones in this sample may be carry-over from other donors' samples. In nucleotides, the CDR3 is TGCGCCAGCAGCCCCCAGGTTGTTTGGGATCAGCCCCAGCATTTT. Encoded protein: CASSPQVVWDQPQHF.